A selection of T cell receptor beta chains follows, all from one sample in a study of cytomegalovirus exposure and HLA in healthy donors. The table came from immunoSEQ multiplex PCR; TCRdb's copy has only in-frame clones and leaves some out. Among 35,000 to 55,000 clones, 51% were seen once, and the ten largest hold around 6%. What was sequenced was PBMCs. Receptor source: a man aged 55 to 69 in good health and CMV-seronegative. The CDR3 runs from the conserved cysteine through the conserved F or W. Fields, in order: J gene, V gene, D gene, clone size, CDR3 protein, CDR3 DNA. A D gene is named only where the DNA matches it firmly. For some rows the clone size is stated as once, few or many, or as a class when expanded; others skip it.

J gene: TRBJ2-1
V gene: TRBV4-1
D gene: TRBD2
clone size: few
CDR3 protein: CASSHGGTSGSRGRGEQFF
CDR3 DNA: TGCGCCAGCAGCCATGGCGGGACTAGCGGGAGCCGGGGGCGGGGTGAGCAGTTCTTC

J gene: TRBJ2-1
V gene: TRBV7-2
D gene: TRBD2
clone size: few
CDR3 protein: CASTSLADSYNEQFF
CDR3 DNA: TGTGCCAGCACCTCCCTAGCGGACTCCTACAATGAGCAGTTCTTC

J gene: TRBJ2-5
V gene: TRBV7-2
D gene: NA
clone size: NA
CDR3 protein: CASSLAGLQETQYF
CDR3 DNA: TGTGCCAGCAGCTTAGCGGGCTTGCAAGAGACCCAGTACTTC

J gene: TRBJ1-5
V gene: TRBV7-2
D gene: TRBD1
clone size: NA
CDR3 protein: CASSLGTGRNQPQHF
CDR3 DNA: TGTGCCAGCAGCCTGGGGACAGGGCGCAATCAGCCCCAGCATTTT

J gene: TRBJ1-1
V gene: TRBV13
D gene: NA
clone size: few
CDR3 protein: CASSTTGRTEAFF
CDR3 DNA: TGTGCCAGCAGCACGACGGGGAGGACTGAAGCTTTCTTT

J gene: TRBJ2-6
V gene: TRBV4-3
D gene: TRBD1
clone size: NA
CDR3 protein: CASSQDATGAGVLTF
CDR3 DNA: TGCGCCAGCAGCCAAGATGCGACAGGGGCCGGAGTCCTGACTTTC

J gene: TRBJ2-3
V gene: TRBV7-2
D gene: NA
clone size: NA
CDR3 protein: CASSSLRGTQYF
CDR3 DNA: TGTGCCAGCAGCTCCCTGAGGGGGACGCAGTATTTT

J gene: TRBJ2-5
V gene: TRBV29-1
D gene: NA
clone size: NA
CDR3 protein: CSVEGGKETQYF
CDR3 DNA: TGCAGCGTTGAAGGGGGCAAAGAGACCCAGTACTTC

J gene: TRBJ2-7
V gene: TRBV4-2
D gene: TRBD1
clone size: once
CDR3 protein: CASSQGDRDRVGEQYF
CDR3 DNA: TGTGCCAGCAGCCAAGGGGACCGGGACAGGGTAGGCGAGCAGTACTTC

J gene: TRBJ1-5
V gene: TRBV29-1
D gene: NA
clone size: few
CDR3 protein: CSVGEGGGGNQPQHF
CDR3 DNA: TGCAGCGTTGGCGAGGGGGGGGGTGGTAATCAGCCCCAGCATTTT